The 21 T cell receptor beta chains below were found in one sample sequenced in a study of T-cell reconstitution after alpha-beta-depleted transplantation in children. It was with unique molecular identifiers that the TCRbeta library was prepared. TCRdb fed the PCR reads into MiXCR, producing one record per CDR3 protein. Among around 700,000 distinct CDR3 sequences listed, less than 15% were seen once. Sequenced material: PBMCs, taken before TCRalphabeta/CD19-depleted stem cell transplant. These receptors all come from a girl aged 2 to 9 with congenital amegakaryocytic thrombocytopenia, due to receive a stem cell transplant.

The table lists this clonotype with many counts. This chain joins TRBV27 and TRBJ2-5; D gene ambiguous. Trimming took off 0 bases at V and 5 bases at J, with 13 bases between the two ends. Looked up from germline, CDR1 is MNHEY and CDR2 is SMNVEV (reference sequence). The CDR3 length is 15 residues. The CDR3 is CASSLSRVDYETQYF. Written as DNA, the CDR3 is TGTGCCAGCAGTTTATCCCGGGTTGATTACGAGACCCAGTACTTC.

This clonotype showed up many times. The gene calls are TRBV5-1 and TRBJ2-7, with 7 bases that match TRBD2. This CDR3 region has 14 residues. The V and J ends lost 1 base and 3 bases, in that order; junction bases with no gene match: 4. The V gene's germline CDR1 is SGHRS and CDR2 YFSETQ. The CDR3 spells CASSLRGGIYEQYF. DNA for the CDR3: TGCGCCAGCAGCTTGAGGGGAGGGATCTACGAGCAGTACTTC.

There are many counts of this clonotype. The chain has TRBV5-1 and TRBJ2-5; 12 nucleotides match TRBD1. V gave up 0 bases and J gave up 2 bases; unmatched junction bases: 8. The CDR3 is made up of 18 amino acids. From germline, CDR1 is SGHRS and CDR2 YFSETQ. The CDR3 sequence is CASSLVMLGQGAQETQYF. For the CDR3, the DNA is TGCGCCAGCAGCTTGGTGATGTTGGGACAGGGGGCTCAAGAGACCCAGTACTTC. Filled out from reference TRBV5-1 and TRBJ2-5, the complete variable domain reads KAGVTQTPRYLIKTRGQQVTLSCSPISGHRSVSWYQQTPGQGLQFLFEYFSETQRNKGNFPGRFSGRQFSNSRSEMNVSTLELGDSALYLCASSLVMLGQGAQETQYFGPGTRLLVL.

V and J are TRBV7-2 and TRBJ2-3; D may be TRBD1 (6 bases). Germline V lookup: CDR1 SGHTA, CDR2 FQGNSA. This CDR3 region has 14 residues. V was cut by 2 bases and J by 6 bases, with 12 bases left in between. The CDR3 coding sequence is TGTGCCAGCAGCTTAAGCCACAGGGTCGATACGCAGTATTTT. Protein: CASSLSHRVDTQYF.

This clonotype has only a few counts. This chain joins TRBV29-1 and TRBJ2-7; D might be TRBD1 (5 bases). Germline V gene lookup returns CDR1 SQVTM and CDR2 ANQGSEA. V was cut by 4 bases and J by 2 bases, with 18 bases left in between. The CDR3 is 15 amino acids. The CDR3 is CSVGPPAGSPYEQYF. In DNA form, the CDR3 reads TGCAGCGTTGGCCCCCCGGCAGGGTCCCCCTACGAGCAGTACTTC.

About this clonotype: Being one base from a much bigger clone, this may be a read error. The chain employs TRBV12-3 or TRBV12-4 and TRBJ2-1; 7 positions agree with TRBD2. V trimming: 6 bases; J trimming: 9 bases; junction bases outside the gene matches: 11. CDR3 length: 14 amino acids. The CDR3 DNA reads TGTGCCAGCAGCTTTAGGGGCGGGAGTGGTGAGCAGTTCTTC. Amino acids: CASSFRGGSGEQFF.

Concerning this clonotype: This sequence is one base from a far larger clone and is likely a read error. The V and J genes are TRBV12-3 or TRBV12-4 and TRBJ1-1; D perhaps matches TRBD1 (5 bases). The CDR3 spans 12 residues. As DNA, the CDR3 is TGTGCCAGCAGTTTCGGGGGAACTGAAGCTCTCTTT. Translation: CASSFGGTEALF.

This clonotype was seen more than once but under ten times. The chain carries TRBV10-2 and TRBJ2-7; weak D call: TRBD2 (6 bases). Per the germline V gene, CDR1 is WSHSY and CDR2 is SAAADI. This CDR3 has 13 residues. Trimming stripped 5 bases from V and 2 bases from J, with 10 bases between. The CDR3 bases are TGCGCCAGCAGTAATAGCGGTACCTACGAGCAGTACTTC. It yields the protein CASSNSGTYEQYF.

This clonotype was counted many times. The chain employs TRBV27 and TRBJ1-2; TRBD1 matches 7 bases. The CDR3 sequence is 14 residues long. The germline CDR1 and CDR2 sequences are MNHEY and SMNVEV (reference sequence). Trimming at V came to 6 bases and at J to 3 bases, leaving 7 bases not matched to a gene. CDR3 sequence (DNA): TGTGCCAGCAGGCTTCTAGGGACAGACTATGGCTACACCTTC. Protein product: CASRLLGTDYGYTF.

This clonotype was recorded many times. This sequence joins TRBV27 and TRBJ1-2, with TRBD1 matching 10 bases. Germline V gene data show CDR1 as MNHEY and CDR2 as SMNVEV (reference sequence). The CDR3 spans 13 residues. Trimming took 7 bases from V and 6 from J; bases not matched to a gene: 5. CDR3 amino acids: CASTRQGANGYTF. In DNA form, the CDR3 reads TGTGCCAGCACCCGACAGGGGGCGAATGGCTACACCTTC.

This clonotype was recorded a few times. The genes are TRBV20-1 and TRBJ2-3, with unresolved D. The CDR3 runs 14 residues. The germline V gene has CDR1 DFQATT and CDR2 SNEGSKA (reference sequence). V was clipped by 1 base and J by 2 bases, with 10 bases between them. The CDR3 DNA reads TGCAGTGCTAGAGGCGTCCTTGACACAGATACGCAGTATTTT. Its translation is CSARGVLDTDTQYF.

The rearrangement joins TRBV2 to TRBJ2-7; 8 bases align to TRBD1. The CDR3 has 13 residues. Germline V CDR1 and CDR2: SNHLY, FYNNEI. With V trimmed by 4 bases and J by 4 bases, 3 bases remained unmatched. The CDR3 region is CASSATGVYEQYF. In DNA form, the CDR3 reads TGTGCCAGCAGTGCGACAGGGGTGTACGAGCAGTACTTC.

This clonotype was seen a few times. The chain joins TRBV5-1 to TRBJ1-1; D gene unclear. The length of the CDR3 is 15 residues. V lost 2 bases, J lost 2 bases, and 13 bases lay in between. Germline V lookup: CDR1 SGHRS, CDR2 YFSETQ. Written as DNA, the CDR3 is TGCGCCAGCAGCTTCCCCATGGAGGCTAACACTGAAGCTTTCTTT. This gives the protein CASSFPMEANTEAFF. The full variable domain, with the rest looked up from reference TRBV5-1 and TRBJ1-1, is KAGVTQTPRYLIKTRGQQVTLSCSPISGHRSVSWYQQTPGQGLQFLFEYFSETQRNKGNFPGRFSGRQFSNSRSEMNVSTLELGDSALYLCASSFPMEANTEAFFGQGTRLTVV.

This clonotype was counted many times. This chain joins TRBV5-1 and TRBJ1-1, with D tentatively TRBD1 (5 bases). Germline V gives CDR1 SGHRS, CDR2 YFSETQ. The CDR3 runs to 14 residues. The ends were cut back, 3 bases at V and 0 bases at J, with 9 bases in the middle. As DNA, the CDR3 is TGCGCCAGCAGCTCGACAGAATTGAACACTGAAGCTTTCTTT. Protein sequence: CASSSTELNTEAFF. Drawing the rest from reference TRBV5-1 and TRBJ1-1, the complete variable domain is KAGVTQTPRYLIKTRGQQVTLSCSPISGHRSVSWYQQTPGQGLQFLFEYFSETQRNKGNFPGRFSGRQFSNSRSEMNVSTLELGDSALYLCASSSTELNTEAFFGQGTRLTVV.

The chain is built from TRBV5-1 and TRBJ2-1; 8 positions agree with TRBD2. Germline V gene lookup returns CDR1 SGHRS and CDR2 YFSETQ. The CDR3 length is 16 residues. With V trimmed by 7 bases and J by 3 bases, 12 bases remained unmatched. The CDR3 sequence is CASRPRGGFVYNEQFF. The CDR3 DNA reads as TGCGCCAGCCGCCCTCGGGGGGGTTTCGTCTACAATGAGCAGTTCTTC.

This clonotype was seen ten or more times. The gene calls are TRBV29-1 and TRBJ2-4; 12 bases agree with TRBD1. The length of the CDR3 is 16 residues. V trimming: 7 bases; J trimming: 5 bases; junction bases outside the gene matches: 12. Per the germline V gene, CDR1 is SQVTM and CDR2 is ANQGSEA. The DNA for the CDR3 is TGCAGCGCGACGCCCAGCTGGGACAGGGGGCAAAACATTCAGTACTTC. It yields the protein CSATPSWDRGQNIQYF.

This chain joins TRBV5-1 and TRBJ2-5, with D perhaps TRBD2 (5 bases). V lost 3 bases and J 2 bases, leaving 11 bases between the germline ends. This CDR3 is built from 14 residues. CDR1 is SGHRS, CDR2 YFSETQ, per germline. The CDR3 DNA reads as TGCGCCAGCAGCTCCGGGATTATGCAAGAGACCCAGTACTTC. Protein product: CASSSGIMQETQYF.

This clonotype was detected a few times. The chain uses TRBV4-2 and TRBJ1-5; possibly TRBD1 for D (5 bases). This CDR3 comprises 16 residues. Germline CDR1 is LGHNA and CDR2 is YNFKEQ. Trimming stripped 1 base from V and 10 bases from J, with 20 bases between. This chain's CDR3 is CASSQVTGTSERPQHF. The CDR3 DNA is TGTGCCAGCAGCCAAGTGACTGGGACGTCCGAGCGCCCCCAGCATTTT.

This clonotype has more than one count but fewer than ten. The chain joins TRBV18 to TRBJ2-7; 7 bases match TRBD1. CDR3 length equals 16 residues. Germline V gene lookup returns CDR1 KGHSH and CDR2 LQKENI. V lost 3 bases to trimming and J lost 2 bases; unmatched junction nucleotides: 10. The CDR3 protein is CASSPSPGQEPYEQYF. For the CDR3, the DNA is TGTGCCAGCTCACCTTCCCCCGGACAGGAACCCTACGAGCAGTACTTC.

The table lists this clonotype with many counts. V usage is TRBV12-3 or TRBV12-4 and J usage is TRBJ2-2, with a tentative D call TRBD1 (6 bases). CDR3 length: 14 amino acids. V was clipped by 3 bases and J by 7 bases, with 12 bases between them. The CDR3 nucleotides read TGTGCCAGCAGTTTTTCTCAGGGGAGCGGGGAGCTGTTTTTT. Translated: CASSFSQGSGELFF.

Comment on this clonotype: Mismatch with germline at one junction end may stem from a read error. CDR3 residues: CASFGSHSTDTQYF. The CDR3 DNA reads as TGTGCCAGCTTTGGATCACACAGCACAGATACGCAGTATTTT. The V call is TRBV5-1, the J call TRBJ2-3; no clear D. In germline, CDR1 is SGHRS, CDR2 YFSETQ. The CDR3 totals 14 residues.